This TCR beta chain was found in a study of blood T cells in healthy people across ages. Study results and limitations: Getting older went along with TCR beta diversity per million T cells dropping roughly linearly.

Through a sample-barcoded 5' primer and a J-beta primer mix, a second PCR was run for roughly 6 to 12 cycles. TCRdb used MiXCR to reprocess the 5' RACE reads, holding one entry per CDR3 protein. Of approximately 690,000 distinct CDR3 sequences listed, around three fifths were seen once; the top ten hold more than 35%. In regard to this clonotype: Antigen: not known.

Germline V gene lookup returns CDR1 DFQATT and CDR2 SNEGSKA (reference sequence). V lost 3 bases and J lost 5, with 19 bases in between. The CDR3 consists of 15 residues. Sequencing was done on a sample of blood. This TCR was sampled from a man aged 60 to 69 in good health. This chain links TRBV20-1 with TRBJ2-5, with D possibly matching TRBD2 (5 bases). Written as DNA, the CDR3 is TGCAGTGCTAGGGGAGCAGCGCTCGGCCGGGAGACCCAGTACTTC. Its protein is CSARGAALGRETQYF.